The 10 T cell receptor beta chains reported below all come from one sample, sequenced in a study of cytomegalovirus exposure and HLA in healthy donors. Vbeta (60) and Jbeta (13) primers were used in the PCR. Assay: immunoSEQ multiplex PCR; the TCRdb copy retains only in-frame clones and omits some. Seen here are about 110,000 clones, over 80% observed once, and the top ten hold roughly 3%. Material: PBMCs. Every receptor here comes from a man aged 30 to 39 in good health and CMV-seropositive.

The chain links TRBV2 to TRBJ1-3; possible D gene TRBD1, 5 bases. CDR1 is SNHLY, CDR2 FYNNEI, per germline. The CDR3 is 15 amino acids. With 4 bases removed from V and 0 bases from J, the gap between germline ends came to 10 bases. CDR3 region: CASSGGGGSGNTIYF. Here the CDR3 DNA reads TGTGCCAGCAGTGGCGGCGGGGGCTCTGGAAACACCATATATTTT.

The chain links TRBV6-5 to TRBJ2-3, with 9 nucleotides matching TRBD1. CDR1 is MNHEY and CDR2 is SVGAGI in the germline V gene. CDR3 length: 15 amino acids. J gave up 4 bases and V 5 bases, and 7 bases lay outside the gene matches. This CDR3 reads CASSQGTGGPDTQYF. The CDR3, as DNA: TGTGCCAGCAGTCAAGGTACAGGGGGCCCAGATACGCAGTATTTT.

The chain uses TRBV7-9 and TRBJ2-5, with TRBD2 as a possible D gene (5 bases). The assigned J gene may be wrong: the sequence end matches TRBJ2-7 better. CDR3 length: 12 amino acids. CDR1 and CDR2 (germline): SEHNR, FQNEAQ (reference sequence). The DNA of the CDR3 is TGTGCCAGCACCTCAGGAGGCTACGAGCAGTACTTC. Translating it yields CASTSGGYEQYF.

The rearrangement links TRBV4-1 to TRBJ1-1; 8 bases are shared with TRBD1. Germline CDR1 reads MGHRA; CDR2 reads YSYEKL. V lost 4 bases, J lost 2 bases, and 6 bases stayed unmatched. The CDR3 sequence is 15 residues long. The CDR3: CASSRATGANTEAFF. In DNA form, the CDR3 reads TGCGCCAGCAGCCGAGCGACAGGGGCCAACACTGAAGCTTTCTTT.

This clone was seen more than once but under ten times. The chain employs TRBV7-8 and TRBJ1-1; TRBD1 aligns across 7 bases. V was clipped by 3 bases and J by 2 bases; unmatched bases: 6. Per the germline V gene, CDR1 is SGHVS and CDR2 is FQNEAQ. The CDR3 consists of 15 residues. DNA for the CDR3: TGTGCCAGCAGCTTCCCGGGACAGATCAACACTGAAGCTTTCTTT. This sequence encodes CASSFPGQINTEAFF.

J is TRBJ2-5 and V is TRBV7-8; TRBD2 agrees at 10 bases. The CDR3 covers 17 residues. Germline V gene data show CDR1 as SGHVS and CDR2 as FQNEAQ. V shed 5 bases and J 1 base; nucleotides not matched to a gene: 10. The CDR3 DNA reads TGTGCCAGCAGCGGAAGAGGGACTAGCGTCCTCCAAGAGACCCAGTACTTC. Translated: CASSGRGTSVLQETQYF.

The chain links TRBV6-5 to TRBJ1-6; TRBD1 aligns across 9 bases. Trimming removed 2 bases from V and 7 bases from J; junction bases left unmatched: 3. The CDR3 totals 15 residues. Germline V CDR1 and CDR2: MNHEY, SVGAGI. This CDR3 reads CASSYGTGRNSPLHF. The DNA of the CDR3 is TGTGCCAGCAGTTACGGGACAGGGCGCAATTCACCCCTCCACTTT.

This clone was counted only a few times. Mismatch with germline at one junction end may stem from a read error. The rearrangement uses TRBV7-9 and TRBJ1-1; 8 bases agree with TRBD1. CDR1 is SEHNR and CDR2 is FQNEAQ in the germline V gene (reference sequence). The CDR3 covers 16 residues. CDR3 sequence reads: CSSSYNAGGRNTEAFF. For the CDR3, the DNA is TGTTCCAGCAGCTACAACGCAGGGGGCAGGAACACTGAAGCTTTCTTT.

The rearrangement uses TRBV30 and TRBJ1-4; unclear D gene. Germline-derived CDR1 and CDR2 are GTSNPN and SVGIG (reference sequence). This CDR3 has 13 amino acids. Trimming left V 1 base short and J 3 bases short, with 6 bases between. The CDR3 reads CAWSGSPNEKLFF. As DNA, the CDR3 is TGTGCCTGGAGTGGCAGTCCTAATGAAAAACTGTTTTTT.

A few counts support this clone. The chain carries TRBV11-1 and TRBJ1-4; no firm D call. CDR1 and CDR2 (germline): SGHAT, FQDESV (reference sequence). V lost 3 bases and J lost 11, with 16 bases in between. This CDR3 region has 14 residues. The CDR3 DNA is TGTGCCAGCAGCTTGAGGGCAGACACAGCGAAACTGTTTTTT. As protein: CASSLRADTAKLFF.